The clone carrying this TCR beta chain came up once. The antigen is unknown. The CDR3 consists of 17 residues. V lost 3 bases and J lost 0; bases outside the gene matches: 6. Germline lookup yields CDR1 SGHVS and CDR2 FQNEAQ. The sample is drawn from a study of graft-versus-host responses after intestinal transplantation. Whole-study context: Isolated intestinal, liver-intestinal, or multivisceral transplants had been given to the recipients.

The table came from immunoSEQ multiplex PCR; TCRdb's copy has only in-frame clones and leaves some out. The table lists some 120,000 clones, over 85% of them singletons. The clonotype comes from a human donor who received an intestinal transplant. V is TRBV7-8 and J is TRBJ2-5; TRBD2 matches 11 bases. The sequenced sample was unstimulated CD4+ T cells sorted from spleen or lymph node cells, obtained before intestinal transplant. CDR3 sequence reads: CASSLGVLAGDQETQYF. The CDR3 coding sequence is TGTGCCAGCAGCTTGGGGGTACTAGCGGGGGACCAAGAGACCCAGTACTTC.